These 30 T cell receptor beta chains were all obtained from the same sample, sequenced in a study of T cell responses to AZD1222 COVID-19 vaccine. Profiling relied on immunoSEQ multiplex PCR, and the TCRdb table lists in-frame clones only, not all of them. The table lists around 110,000 clones, around 91% of them singletons, with more than 1.5% in the top ten. The source was peripheral blood, collected 28 days after the second AZD1222 dose. All receptors derive from an adult who received the AZD1222 COVID-19 vaccine.

The chain links TRBV25-1 to TRBJ1-4; 7 bases align to TRBD1. Germline CDR1 MGHDK, CDR2 SYGVNS. V was clipped by 8 bases and J by 5 bases; unmatched bases: 14. This CDR3 comprises 16 residues. Here the CDR3 reads CASAQGVGQYNEKLFF. The CDR3 DNA follows: TGTGCCAGCGCCCAGGGGGTAGGGCAGTACAATGAAAAACTGTTTTTT.

The chain employs TRBV7-9 and TRBJ2-5; 8 bases are a match to TRBD2. Germline CDR1 is SEHNR and CDR2 is FQNEAQ (reference sequence). With 4 bases clipped from V and 4 bases from J, the junction kept 8 bases outside the gene matches. The CDR3 is 15 amino acids. The DNA for the CDR3 is TGTGCCAGCAGCTCAGGATCGCTAGCGGGAGAGACCCAGTACTTC. It translates to CASSSGSLAGETQYF.

J is TRBJ1-2 and V is TRBV6-5; D unclear. V was clipped by 0 bases and J by 4 bases, with 15 bases between them. CDR1 and CDR2 from the germline V gene are MNHEY and SVGAGI. The CDR3 sequence is 16 residues long. CDR3 loop: CASSYSRRGRGYGYTF. CDR3 DNA sequence: TGTGCCAGCAGTTACTCCCGGCGTGGGCGAGGCTATGGCTACACCTTC.

The J gene is TRBJ2-5, the V gene TRBV11-2; 13 nucleotides align to TRBD2. Germline trimming cut 11 bases from V and 1 base from J; bases unmatched to any gene: 4. The germline V gene has CDR1 SGHAT and CDR2 FQNNGV. CDR3 length: 14 amino acids. The DNA of the CDR3 is TGTGCCTCCGGACTAGCGGGAGCCCAAGAGACCCAGTACTTC. It specifies CASGLAGAQETQYF.

The chain uses TRBV4-2 and TRBJ2-3, with D possibly matching TRBD2 (5 bases). The germline V and J ends were trimmed by 0 bases and 0 bases, with 10 bases remaining between them. This CDR3 spans 16 amino acids. CDR1 is LGHNA, CDR2 YNFKEQ, per germline. The CDR3 spells CASSQDPDSSTDTQYF. DNA of the CDR3: TGTGCCAGCAGCCAAGACCCGGACTCCAGCACAGATACGCAGTATTTT.

This chain uses TRBV30 with TRBJ2-1, with 11 bases that match TRBD2. Germline CDR1 is GTSNPN and CDR2 is SVGIG (reference sequence). The CDR3 has 12 residues. J gave up 4 bases and V 8 bases, and 1 base lay outside the gene matches. CDR3 DNA sequence: TGTGCCCGGACTAGCGGGTACAATGAGCAGTTCTTC. Translated, it gives CARTSGYNEQFF.

The rearrangement links TRBV7-3 to TRBJ2-3; 13 nucleotides match TRBD2. Losses at the gene ends were 5 bases for V and 4 bases for J; bases not matched to a gene: 9. The CDR3 consists of 17 residues. Germline CDR1 and CDR2: SGHTA and FQGTGA. CDR3 nucleotides: TGTGCCAGCAGCCCTTACGCGACTAGCGGGAGGTCAGATACGCAGTATTTT. Translating it yields CASSPYATSGRSDTQYF.

This chain connects TRBV13 to TRBJ1-2; D not resolved. The CDR3 loop spans 14 amino acids. Germline V gives CDR1 PRHDT, CDR2 FYEKMQ (reference sequence). Trimming shortened V by 4 bases and J by 3 bases, and 12 bases separated the two germline ends. Here the CDR3 reads CASSSMTDYYGYTF. The CDR3 DNA reads as TGTGCCAGCAGCTCCATGACGGATTACTATGGCTACACCTTC. Complete variable domain (other parts from reference TRBV13 and TRBJ1-2): AAGVIQSPRHLIKEKRETATLKCYPIPRHDTVYWYQQGPGQDPQFLISFYEKMQSDKGSIPDRFSAQQFSDYHSELNMSSLELGDSALYFCASSSMTDYYGYTFGSGTRLTVV.

The chain employs TRBV10-3 and TRBJ2-7, with D possibly matching TRBD1 (6 bases). The length of the CDR3 is 16 residues. V was shortened by 3 bases and J by 4 bases, with 19 bases between the two germline ends. Germline assignment: CDR1 ENHRY and CDR2 SYGVKD. The CDR3 nucleotides read TGTGCCATCAGTGACCCAGGACAGCCACTAGGATACGAGCAGTACTTC. Its translation is CAISDPGQPLGYEQYF.

The rearrangement links TRBV2 to TRBJ1-3; TRBD1 aligns across 8 bases. From germline, CDR1 is SNHLY and CDR2 FYNNEI. The V gene end was trimmed by 8 bases and the J gene end by 0 bases; junction bases not matched to a gene: 12. CDR3 length: 17 residues. CDR3 bases: TGTGCCAGCGGGCGACAGGGGCTCTCCCGCTCTGGAAACACCATATATTTT. Encoded protein: CASGRQGLSRSGNTIYF.

This chain uses TRBV19 with TRBJ2-7; either TRBD1 or TRBD2 may supply D (5 bases each). The CDR3 length is 13 residues. Per the germline V gene, CDR1 is LNHDA and CDR2 is SQIVND (reference sequence). The germline V and J ends were trimmed by 6 bases and 0 bases, with 9 bases remaining between them. In nucleotides, the CDR3 is TGTGCCAGTAGAGGGACCAACTCCTACGAGCAGTACTTC. Its translation: CASRGTNSYEQYF.

This sequence joins TRBV3-1 (or the pseudogene TRBV3-2) and TRBJ2-5, with 16 positions matching TRBD2. Losses at the gene ends were 2 bases for V and 7 bases for J; bases not matched to a gene: 7. The CDR3 runs to 17 residues. Germline assignment: CDR1 LGHDT and CDR2 YNNKEL (reference sequence). The CDR3 region has the DNA TGTGCCAGCAGCCAAAATATCGGGACTAGCGGGAGGGGGACCCAGTACTTC. Residues: CASSQNIGTSGRGTQYF.

CDR3 coding DNA: TGTGCCAGCAGCGCTAGCGGGAGCCTCTCCGAGCAGTACTTC. Protein: CASSASGSLSEQYF. The chain links TRBV7-9 to TRBJ2-7; 10 bases fit TRBD2. Germline V gene data show CDR1 as SEHNR and CDR2 as FQNEAQ (reference sequence). With V trimmed by 5 bases and J by 6 bases, 7 bases remained unmatched. CDR3 length equals 14 residues.

The rearrangement uses TRBV9 and TRBJ1-5, with D perhaps matching TRBD1 (5 bases). V was clipped by 3 bases and J by 6 bases, with 13 bases between them. Germline CDR1 and CDR2: SGDLS and YYNGEE. The CDR3 contains 14 residues. The DNA for the CDR3 is TGTGCCAGCAGCGGGGGACTGGCGGGTCAGCCCCAGCATTTT. Amino acid sequence: CASSGGLAGQPQHF.

Here the CDR3 DNA reads TGTGCCAGCAGTTTCGTCCCCTCATATGGCTACACCTTC. This sequence encodes CASSFVPSYGYTF. The J gene is TRBJ1-2, the V gene TRBV27; no firm D call. The length of the CDR3 is 13 residues. The V end was cut by 3 bases, the J end by 5 bases, with 10 bases between. The germline gives CDR1 MNHEY, CDR2 SMNVEV (reference sequence).

This chain joins TRBV27 and TRBJ1-6, with D possibly TRBD1 on 6 matching bases. Germline V gives CDR1 MNHEY, CDR2 SMNVEV (reference sequence). V dropped 5 bases and J dropped 9 bases, with 14 bases sitting between them. This CDR3 region has 14 residues. CDR3 nucleotides: TGTGCCAGCAGTCCCGCGGGGGGGGCTTCACCCCTCCACTTT. It specifies CASSPAGGASPLHF.

V and J are TRBV6-6 and TRBJ2-1; D may correspond to TRBD1 or TRBD2 (5 bases each). V dropped 5 bases and J dropped 5 bases, with 10 bases sitting between them. The CDR3 totals 13 residues. Germline loops: CDR1 MNHNY, CDR2 SVGAGI (reference sequence). DNA of the CDR3: TGTGCCAGCAGTAGGGACCCCGACAATGAGCAGTTCTTC. The encoded protein is CASSRDPDNEQFF.

This chain joins TRBV6-1 and TRBJ2-5; 12 bases align to TRBD1. CDR3 length equals 16 residues. The trim removed 4 bases at V and 9 bases at J, leaving 12 bases unmatched. Looked up from germline, CDR1 is MNHNS and CDR2 is SASEGT. The CDR3 sequence is CASSALPGQGAEAQYF. The CDR3 DNA reads as TGTGCCAGCAGTGCCCTTCCGGGACAGGGGGCCGAGGCCCAGTACTTC.

On this clone: The junction shows a germline mismatch at one end, possibly a read error. The V and J genes are TRBV28 and TRBJ2-1, with D perhaps matching TRBD1 (6 bases). The germline CDR1 and CDR2 sequences are MDHEN and SYDVKM. The CDR3 length is 12 residues. The CDR3: CASSTSDRANIF. CDR3 nucleotide sequence: TGTGCCAGCAGCACTTCGGACAGAGCCAATATCTTC.

This clone has a single count. This chain uses TRBV7-3 with TRBJ2-7; 8 bases align to TRBD1. The CDR3 is 16 amino acids. Germline CDR1 and CDR2: SGHTA and FQGTGA. With 1 base clipped from V and 7 bases from J, the junction kept 12 bases outside the gene matches. The CDR3 here is CASSLKRQGAQREQYF. The CDR3 nucleotides are TGTGCCAGCAGCTTAAAGCGGCAGGGGGCTCAAAGGGAGCAGTACTTC.

The chain is built from TRBV2 and TRBJ2-7; 12 bases are a match to TRBD2. The J segment lost 0 bases and the V segment lost 7 bases, leaving 4 bases of the junction unmatched. This CDR3 contains 15 residues. In germline, CDR1 is SNHLY, CDR2 FYNNEI. The CDR3 DNA sequence: TGTGCCAGCAAGGGACTAGCGGGTCCCTCCTACGAGCAGTACTTC. It specifies CASKGLAGPSYEQYF.

The chain combines TRBV5-1 with TRBJ1-1; no clear D gene. Germline CDR1 and CDR2: SGHRS and YFSETQ. CDR3 length equals 14 residues. The V end lost 2 bases, the J end lost 1 base, and 9 bases lay between the germline ends. CDR3 in amino acids: CASSLQPPNTEAFF. The CDR3 region has the DNA TGCGCCAGCAGCTTACAACCTCCGAACACTGAAGCTTTCTTT.

This sequence joins TRBV11-2 and TRBJ2-3; 8 bases fit TRBD2. The CDR3 has 20 amino acids. V shed 0 bases and J 1 base; nucleotides not matched to a gene: 15. From germline, CDR1 is SGHAT and CDR2 FQNNGV. Here the CDR3 DNA reads TGTGCCAGCAGCTTAGATCCCAGGATCTACCAACTAGCGGGCACAGATACGCAGTATTTT. This gives the protein CASSLDPRIYQLAGTDTQYF.

Here the CDR3 reads CAISGVGYSPLHF. The CDR3 DNA sequence: TGTGCCATCAGTGGTGTGGGCTATTCACCCCTCCACTTT. This rearrangement joins TRBV10-3 to TRBJ1-6; D not certain. The CDR3 totals 13 residues. Between the trimmed V and J ends, which lost 4 bases and 8 bases, there was a span of 9 bases. Germline CDR1 is ENHRY and CDR2 is SYGVKD.

This clone was recorded once. The V and J genes are TRBV5-1 and TRBJ2-3; TRBD1 is a possible D gene (6 bases). Germline values: CDR1 SGHRS, CDR2 YFSETQ. The V end was cut by 4 bases, the J end by 4 bases, with 13 bases between. There are 14 residues in the CDR3. CDR3 sequence: CASSQDRFPDTQYF. CDR3 in DNA: TGCGCCAGCAGCCAAGACAGGTTCCCAGATACGCAGTATTTT.

V and J are TRBV30 and TRBJ1-1; D gene unclear. The CDR3 contains 11 residues. V was clipped by 7 bases and J by 3 bases, with 9 bases between them. Germline V gene sequence: CDR1 GTSNPN, CDR2 SVGIG (reference sequence). The CDR3 is CASGKDTEAFF. CDR3 nucleotides: TGTGCCTCCGGGAAAGACACTGAAGCTTTCTTT.

The chain employs TRBV19 and TRBJ1-1; 7 bases agree with TRBD1. CDR1 and CDR2 (germline): LNHDA, SQIVND (reference sequence). The length of the CDR3 is 15 residues. The J segment lost 5 bases and the V segment lost 5 bases, leaving 11 bases of the junction unmatched. CDR3 coding DNA: TGTGCCAGTAGTCCCTCAAGGACAGGTGGTACTGAAGCTTTCTTT. Its translation is CASSPSRTGGTEAFF.

This rearrangement joins TRBV30 to TRBJ1-6; weak D call: TRBD1 (5 bases). V lost 3 bases, J lost 5 bases, and 17 bases lay in between. This CDR3 contains 16 residues. Germline loops: CDR1 GTSNPN, CDR2 SVGIG (reference sequence). The CDR3: CAWRGGELWNNSPLHF. The CDR3 region has the DNA TGTGCCTGGAGGGGGGGGGAGCTATGGAATAATTCACCCCTCCACTTT. Complete variable domain (other parts from reference TRBV30 and TRBJ1-6): SQTIHQWPATLVQPVGSPLSLECTVEGTSNPNLYWYRQAAGRGLQLLFYSVGIGQISSEVPQNLSASRPQDRQFILSSKKLLLSDSGFYLCAWRGGELWNNSPLHFGNGTRLTVT.

V and J are TRBV6-1 and TRBJ2-3; the match to TRBD1 covers 7 bases. Germline V gives CDR1 MNHNS, CDR2 SASEGT. The CDR3 is 16 amino acids. V lost 4 bases to trimming and J lost 4 bases; unmatched junction nucleotides: 11. This CDR3 is CASSGLLTGFPDTQYF. CDR3 nucleotides: TGTGCCAGCAGTGGACTACTGACAGGGTTCCCAGATACGCAGTATTTT.

This clone occurred once. The V gene is TRBV6-5, the J gene TRBJ2-7; possibly TRBD1 or TRBD2 for D (6 bases each). The CDR3 consists of 11 residues. Germline V gene data show CDR1 as MNHEY and CDR2 as SVGAGI. The ends were cut back, 6 bases at V and 7 bases at J, with 10 bases in the middle. CDR3 bases: TGTGCCAGCAGCCAAGGGGGGGAGCAGTACTTC. It is translated as CASSQGGEQYF.